This T cell receptor beta chain is drawn from a study of patients and donors after allogeneic stem cell transplantation. The CDR3 loop spans 15 amino acids. Germline CDR1 MNHNY, CDR2 SVGAGI (reference sequence). The V segment lost 2 bases and the J segment 3 bases; nucleotides outside the gene matches: 7. Only one count was recorded for this clonotype. A single record per CDR3 protein comes from TCRdb applying MiXCR to the RT-PCR reads. This sample has approximately 210,000 distinct CDR3 sequences, with around 41% found just once. The rearrangement joins TRBV6-6 to TRBJ2-7; 7 bases map to TRBD1. The sequencing sample was made of blood, either unsorted or a sorted T cell fraction (not recorded which). The sequence was obtained from a human donor who was either an allogeneic HSCT recipient or a stem cell or donor lymphocyte infusion donor (not recorded which). It is not recorded whose cells these are; they may come from a transplant donor. As DNA, the CDR3 is TGTGCCAGCAGTTACGAGGGGACAGCCTTCTACGAGCAGTACTTC. Protein sequence: CASSYEGTAFYEQYF.